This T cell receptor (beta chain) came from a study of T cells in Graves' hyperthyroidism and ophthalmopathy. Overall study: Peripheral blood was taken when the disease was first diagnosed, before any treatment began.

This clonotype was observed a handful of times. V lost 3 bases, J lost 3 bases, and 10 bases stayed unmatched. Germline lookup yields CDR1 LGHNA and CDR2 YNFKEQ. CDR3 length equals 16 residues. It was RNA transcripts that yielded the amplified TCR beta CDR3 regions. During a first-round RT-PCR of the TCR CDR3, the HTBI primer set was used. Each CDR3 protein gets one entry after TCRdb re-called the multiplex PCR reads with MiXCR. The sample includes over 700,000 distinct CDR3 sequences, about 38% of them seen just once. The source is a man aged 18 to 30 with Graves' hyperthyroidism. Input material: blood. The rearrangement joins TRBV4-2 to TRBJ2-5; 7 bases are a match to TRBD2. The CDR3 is CASSQVGTSVEETQYF. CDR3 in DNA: TGTGCCAGCAGCCAGGTGGGCACTAGCGTAGAAGAGACCCAGTACTTC.